A selection of T cell receptor beta chains follows, all from one sample in a study of shared clonotypes between healthy human individuals. The method was immunoSEQ multiplex PCR; TCRdb's version includes in-frame clones alone and lacks a portion of them. The sample contains hundreds of thousands of clones, approximately 73% of which appear only once. Sequencing was performed on memory CD4+ T cells sorted from blood. All receptors come from a woman between 25 and 40 years old in good health. The CDR3 runs from the conserved cysteine through the conserved F or W. A D gene is named only where the DNA matches it firmly. Some rows have no size entry. The others give once, few or many, or a class for an expanded clone.

clone_size | d_call | j_call | v_call | cdr3_nt | cdr3_aa
. | . | TRBJ2-7 | TRBV9 | TGTGCCAGCAGCCCAGGTCCCGGGACTGACATCTACGAGCAGTACTTC | CASSPGPGTDIYEQYF
. | . | TRBJ2-1 | TRBV7-2 | TGTGCCAGCAGCTTAGTTGGTAACAATGAGCAGTTCTTC | CASSLVGNNEQFF
. | . | TRBJ2-7 | TRBV28 | TGTGCCAGCCCGGGAGCCTACGAGCAGTACTTC | CASPGAYEQYF
. | . | TRBJ2-5 | TRBV4-1 | TGCGCCAGCAGCCAAGTTTTAGGCGAGGGGGGAGGATTTCGGGAGACCCAGTACTTC | CASSQVLGEGGGFRETQYF
. | TRBD2 | TRBJ2-3 | TRBV27 | TGTGCCAGCAGTTTAGGACTAGGGGCCACAGATACGCAGTATTTT | CASSLGLGATDTQYF
. | TRBD1 | TRBJ2-2 | TRBV10-2 | TGCGCCATGCGACAGGGTAGCACCGGGGAGCTGTTTTTT | CAMRQGSTGELFF
once | . | TRBJ2-6 | TRBV28 | TGTGCCAGCACCCGGACGGAGTTAGCCAACGTCCTGACTTTC | CASTRTELANVLTF
. | TRBD1 | TRBJ1-3 | TRBV28 | TGTGCCAGCAGTTTATTCGGTGGGACAGGGGGAAACACCATATATTTT | CASSLFGGTGGNTIYF
. | . | TRBJ2-5 | TRBV4-2 | TGTGCCAGCAGCCAAGAATTGCGGAAGACAGGGACCCAGTACTTC | CASSQELRKTGTQYF
few | . | TRBJ1-5 | TRBV7-2 | TGTGCCAGCAGCCTGGACGTCCTTAGCAATCAGCCCCAGCATTTT | CASSLDVLSNQPQHF
. | TRBD1 | TRBJ2-5 | TRBV10-2 | TGCGCCACCGCCGGACGGACAGGGGGCCGAGAGACCCAGTACTTC | CATAGRTGGRETQYF
. | . | TRBJ1-1 | TRBV14 | TGTGCCAGCAGCCAAGTCGGGACCGATAAAGCTTTCTTT | CASSQVGTDKAFF
once | TRBD2 | TRBJ2-7 | TRBV10-1 | TGCGCCAGCAGTGAGGGGACTAGTGGGAACGAGCAGTACTTC | CASSEGTSGNEQYF
. | . | TRBJ1-1 | TRBV6-5 | TGTGCCAGCAGCCGAAAACTACAGGCTAAAGCTTTCTTT | CASSRKLQAKAFF
. | . | TRBJ1-4 | TRBV7-2 | TGTGCCAGCAGCTCACGGACAGCTAAGAATGAAAAACTGTTTTTT | CASSSRTAKNEKLFF
. | . | TRBJ2-7 | TRBV19 | TGTGCCAGTAGTACAGGGGCGTCTTACGAGCAGTACTTC | CASSTGASYEQYF
. | TRBD1 | TRBJ2-4 | TRBV6-5 | TGTGCCAGCAGTCGGACAGGGGTGGACATTCAGTACTTC | CASSRTGVDIQYF
. | . | TRBJ2-5 | TRBV5-4 | TGTGCCAGCAGCCAAGGGACCGAAGAGACCCAGTACTTC | CASSQGTEETQYF
. | TRBD2 | TRBJ2-5 | TRBV5-1 | TGCGCCAGCAGCTTGGGTCTAGCGGGAGATGGAGAGACCCAGTACTTC | CASSLGLAGDGETQYF
. | TRBD2 | TRBJ2-1 | TRBV25-1 | TGTGCCAGCAGCCGGGGGGTAGTCTACAATGAGCAGTTCTTC | CASSRGVVYNEQFF
few | . | TRBJ1-3 | TRBV7-9 | TGTGCCAGCAGCCCTTGGACGGTTGGAAACACCATATATTTT | CASSPWTVGNTIYF
. | TRBD2 | TRBJ2-3 | TRBV27 | TGTGCCAGCAGTCGGTCTAGCGGGAGTGGTTATACGCAGTATTTT | CASSRSSGSGYTQYF
. | . | TRBJ1-1 | TRBV2 | TGTGCCAGCAGTCAATGGGAATTGAACACTGAAGCTTTCTTT | CASSQWELNTEAFF
. | . | TRBJ2-7 | TRBV14 | TGTGCCAGCAGCCAAAGCCGTATCGAGCAGTACTTC | CASSQSRIEQYF
many | . | TRBJ2-5 | TRBV4-1 | TGCGCCAGCAGCCAAGTGCGGACAGGGCGGGGGTTGAAAGAGACCCAGTACTTC | CASSQVRTGRGLKETQYF
. | . | TRBJ2-7 | TRBV7-2 | TGTGCCAGCAGCTTAGCGCCTGGTCCAGATACCTACGAGCAGTACTTC | CASSLAPGPDTYEQYF
. | . | TRBJ1-1 | TRBV19 | TGTGCCAGTAGTATCCTGTCAGGGAACACTGAAGCTTTCTTT | CASSILSGNTEAFF
. | . | TRBJ2-1 | TRBV28 | TGTGCCAGCAGTTTCTATTCCAGGAGCTCCTACAATGAGCAGTTCTTC | CASSFYSRSSYNEQFF
. | . | TRBJ1-3 | TRBV6-1 | TGTGCCAGCAGTGAAGTGAGGGGGAACACCATATATTTT | CASSEVRGNTIYF
many | . | TRBJ2-2 | TRBV7-2 | TGTGCCAGCAGCTTAGTTGCTACCCCCACCGGGGAGCTGTTTTTT | CASSLVATPTGELFF
. | TRBD1 | TRBJ2-3 | TRBV18 | TGTGCCAGCTCATCGATGACAGGGGGTGCAGATACGCAGTATTTT | CASSSMTGGADTQYF
. | TRBD1 | TRBJ1-1 | TRBV5-1 | TGCGCCAGCAGCTCCGGGACAGAGGATAGTGAAGCTTTCTTT | CASSSGTEDSEAFF
few | TRBD2 | TRBJ2-3 | TRBV25-1 | TGTGCCAGCAGTGAAGGACTAGCGGTGGTTACAGATACGCAGTATTTT | CASSEGLAVVTDTQYF
few | . | TRBJ1-2 | TRBV2 | TGTGCCAGCAGGGAGGACAGCAATAACTATGGCTACACCTTC | CASREDSNNYGYTF
. | . | TRBJ1-2 | TRBV29-1 | TGCAGCGTTGGACGGGGCGGCGAGTTTGGCTACACCTTC | CSVGRGGEFGYTF
. | TRBD1 | TRBJ2-7 | TRBV5-1 | TGCGCCAGCAGCTTAACAGGGGACGAGCAGTACTTC | CASSLTGDEQYF
. | TRBD2 | TRBJ2-3 | TRBV28 | TGTGCCAGCAGTCCCGAGAGTAGCGGGAGGGCAGGGGGCACAGATACGCAGTATTTT | CASSPESSGRAGGTDTQYF
. | . | TRBJ2-3 | TRBV11-2 | TGTGCCAGCAGCCCCCTGACTAGGAGTCGCCAAGTTACGCAGTATTTT | CASSPLTRSRQVTQYF
. | TRBD2 | TRBJ2-1 | TRBV7-8 | TGTGCCAGCAGCCCCAGCGGGAGGGCCGTAGATGAGCAGTTCTTC | CASSPSGRAVDEQFF
. | . | TRBJ2-7 | TRBV5-1 | TGCGCCAGCAGCGACGTCACCGCCTACGAGCAGTACTTC | CASSDVTAYEQYF
many | TRBD2 | TRBJ2-7 | TRBV7-2 | TGTGCCAGCAGCCCAGGAGGAGGACTAGTCGCCTACGAGCAGTACTTC | CASSPGGGLVAYEQYF
. | . | TRBJ2-7 | TRBV7-6 | TGTGCCAGCAGCTTAGGTTCGGGGGTCTACGAGCAGTACTTC | CASSLGSGVYEQYF
. | . | TRBJ1-2 | TRBV29-1 | TGCAGCGCTGACAGGCCGAACTATGGCTACACCTTC | CSADRPNYGYTF
. | . | TRBJ1-1 | TRBV7-3 | TGTGCCAGCAGATCTGTAATGGGTTCCACTGAAGCTTTCTTT | CASRSVMGSTEAFF
few | . | TRBJ1-2 | TRBV30 | TGTGCCTGGAGGGGGCCCCTTGGCTACACCTTC | CAWRGPLGYTF
. | TRBD2 | TRBJ2-5 | TRBV5-4 | TGTGCCAGCAGCTTGTCAATCGCTAGCGGACAAGAGACCCAGTACTTC | CASSLSIASGQETQYF
. | . | TRBJ1-6 | TRBV7-1 | TGTGCCAGCAACAACCGGGTTGGGTATAATTCACCCCTCCACTTT | CASNNRVGYNSPLHF
. | . | TRBJ2-2 | TRBV7-2 | TGTGCCAGCAGCTTAACAGTGACAGTCGCGAACACCGGGGAGCTGTTTTTT | CASSLTVTVANTGELFF
. | TRBD2 | TRBJ2-7 | TRBV28 | TGTGCCAGCACCTCACCTAGCGGTTCCTACGAGCAGTACTTC | CASTSPSGSYEQYF
. | . | TRBJ2-1 | TRBV7-9 | TGTGCCAGCAGCCCTACGTGGGGAAAATTATACAATGAGCAGTTCTTC | CASSPTWGKLYNEQFF
. | TRBD2 | TRBJ2-3 | TRBV28 | TGTGCCAGCCTGCCGGGTAGCGGGATAACAGATACGCAGTATTTT | CASLPGSGITDTQYF
. | TRBD2 | TRBJ2-7 | TRBV11-2 | TGTGCCAGCAGCCGTGGACTAGCGGGAACCCCACAGCAGTACTTC | CASSRGLAGTPQQYF
. | . | TRBJ2-7 | TRBV29-1 | TGCAGCGTTGGCAGGGAGGCTAGCGAGCAGTACTTC | CSVGREASEQYF
. | . | TRBJ2-2 | TRBV11-2 | TGTGCCAGCAGCCAACAGTGGGACGCGAACACCGGGGAGCTGTTTTTT | CASSQQWDANTGELFF
. | . | TRBJ2-2 | TRBV10-1 | TGCGCCAGCAGTGGTCCCGGGAACACCGGGGAGCTGTTTTTT | CASSGPGNTGELFF
. | . | TRBJ2-7 | TRBV5-4 | TGTGCCAGCAGCTTTGGCGGGGGCCCCGGAGACGAGCAGTACTTC | CASSFGGGPGDEQYF
. | . | TRBJ2-5 | TRBV7-7 | TGTGCCAGCAGCCCGGGTGGGCTAGCAGGAGTGGAGACCCAGTACTTC | CASSPGGLAGVETQYF
. | . | TRBJ2-5 | TRBV7-8 | TGTGCCAGCAGCTTGGTTGGGGGGGCCCAAGAGACCCAGTACTTC | CASSLVGGAQETQYF
once | TRBD1 | TRBJ2-1 | TRBV25-1 | TGTGCCAGCAGTAGACACGGACAGGGATCGAATGAGCAGTTCTTC | CASSRHGQGSNEQFF
. | . | TRBJ2-5 | TRBV7-6 | TGTGCCAGCAGCCTAAGCCTGGAGACCCAGTACTTC | CASSLSLETQYF